The 22 T cell receptor beta chains listed next were all sequenced from one sample in a study of graft-versus-host responses after intestinal transplantation. Repertoires were generated with immunoSEQ multiplex PCR, while TCRdb's copy carries only in-frame clones and drops some. The table records tens of thousands of clones, around 93% of them present only once. The source material was PBMCs, sampled 98 days after intestinal transplantation. The origin of the receptors is a human patient who received an intestinal transplant, so some T cells may come from the graft donor.

The V and J genes are TRBV6-1 and TRBJ2-1; TRBD1 matches at 7 bases. The germline V gene encodes CDR1 MNHNS and CDR2 SASEGT. Trimming at V came to 0 bases and at J to 4 bases, leaving 6 bases not matched to a gene. The CDR3 is 16 amino acids. Here the CDR3 DNA reads TGTGCCAGCAGTGAAGCCCTTGACAGGGAATACAATGAGCAGTTCTTC. Translating it yields CASSEALDREYNEQFF.

The chain uses TRBV5-4 and TRBJ1-2; 10 bases are shared with TRBD1. Germline-derived CDR1 and CDR2 are SGHNT and YYREEE (reference sequence). Unmatched junction bases numbered 7, after V lost 6 bases and J lost 5 bases. CDR3 size: 14 residues. CDR3 amino acids: CASTTPGQGYGYTF. CDR3 coding DNA: TGTGCCAGCACCACCCCGGGACAGGGGTATGGCTACACCTTC.

The chain couples TRBV6-1 to TRBJ2-1; 12 nucleotides line up with TRBD2. This CDR3 comprises 15 residues. Germline V gives CDR1 MNHNS, CDR2 SASEGT. With 6 bases clipped from V and 4 bases from J, the junction kept 4 bases outside the gene matches. CDR3 nucleotide sequence: TGTGCCAGCAGACTAGCGGGAGGCCCTTACAATGAGCAGTTCTTC. This codes for CASRLAGGPYNEQFF.

The V and J genes are TRBV7-9 and TRBJ2-3; a possible D gene is TRBD2 (5 bases). The CDR3 consists of 15 residues. V lost 5 bases and J lost 0, with 12 bases in between. Germline V CDR1 and CDR2: SEHNR, FQNEAQ (reference sequence). This chain's CDR3 is CASSPSGSSTDTQYF. The CDR3 nucleotides read TGTGCCAGCAGCCCTTCGGGATCTAGCACAGATACGCAGTATTTT.

The CDR3 DNA reads TGTGCCAGCAGCTTAGATCGCGGGAGGGGGGACAATGAGCAGTTCTTC. Amino acid sequence: CASSLDRGRGDNEQFF. The chain is built from TRBV7-8 and TRBJ2-1; TRBD2 matches 9 bases. The CDR3 spans 16 residues. Germline V CDR1 and CDR2: SGHVS, FQNEAQ. Unmatched junction bases numbered 6, after V lost 1 base and J lost 5 bases.

The V call is TRBV7-3, the J call TRBJ1-6, with D possibly TRBD1 on 5 matching bases. The germline V gene encodes CDR1 SGHTA and CDR2 FQGTGA. The ends were cut back, 5 bases at V and 6 bases at J, with 14 bases in the middle. This CDR3 has 15 amino acids. As DNA, the CDR3 is TGTGCCAGCAGCCGAATGACGGGGCCTAATTCACCCCTCCACTTT. Its protein is CASSRMTGPNSPLHF.

This sequence joins TRBV6-5 and TRBJ1-6, with no clear D. The germline V gene encodes CDR1 MNHEY and CDR2 SVGAGI. The CDR3 is 15 residues long. Trimming pared 0 bases from V and 7 bases from J, leaving 10 bases between. CDR3 DNA sequence: TGTGCCAGCAGTTACTCGATGGGTGGGAATTCACCCCTCCACTTT. It translates to CASSYSMGGNSPLHF.

This clone was detected only a few times. The chain recombines TRBV6-5 with TRBJ1-5, with TRBD1 as a possible D gene (6 bases). CDR1 is MNHEY, CDR2 SVGAGI, per germline. CDR3 length equals 15 residues. V was cut by 6 bases and J by 2 bases, with 14 bases left in between. CDR3 amino acids: CASSETGGRNQPQHF. CDR3 nucleotides: TGTGCCAGCAGCGAAACCGGGGGGCGCAATCAGCCCCAGCATTTT.

The chain couples TRBV27 to TRBJ2-7; possible D gene TRBD2, 5 bases. CDR3 size: 13 residues. Germline-derived CDR1 and CDR2 are MNHEY and SMNVEV (reference sequence). V dropped 3 bases and J dropped 2 bases, with 8 bases sitting between them. CDR3 nucleotides: TGTGCCAGCAGTTTTGACGGGACCTACGAGCAGTACTTC. Amino acid sequence: CASSFDGTYEQYF.

The J gene is TRBJ1-2, the V gene TRBV6-5, with D possibly matching TRBD1 (5 bases). Trimming took 0 bases from V and 6 from J, leaving 8 bases between them. Per the germline V gene, CDR1 is MNHEY and CDR2 is SVGAGI. This CDR3 is 13 amino acids long. The CDR3 spells CASSYSGEDGYTF. CDR3 bases: TGTGCCAGCAGTTACTCGGGGGAGGATGGCTACACCTTC.

V and J are TRBV7-3 and TRBJ2-5; TRBD2 matches 9 bases. The CDR3 extends over 16 amino acids. CDR1 is SGHTA, CDR2 FQGTGA, per germline. V lost 5 bases, J lost 4 bases, and 11 bases stayed unmatched. CDR3 DNA sequence: TGTGCCAGCAGCCCCGGGACTAGCTCGTTTTTAGAGACCCAGTACTTC. Translation gives CASSPGTSSFLETQYF.

The chain combines TRBV28 with TRBJ2-7; 11 positions agree with TRBD2. This CDR3 comprises 18 residues. Germline CDR1 MDHEN, CDR2 SYDVKM. Germline trimming cut 5 bases from V and 4 bases from J; bases unmatched to any gene: 16. The CDR3 is CASSLLAGVAHTIYEQYF. The CDR3 DNA is TGTGCCAGCAGTCTACTAGCGGGGGTGGCCCACACCATTTACGAGCAGTACTTC.

This clone is a singleton in its sample. This rearrangement joins TRBV9 to TRBJ2-3, with 7 bases lining up with TRBD2. This CDR3 is built from 14 residues. The V segment lost 4 bases and the J segment 6 bases; nucleotides outside the gene matches: 8. Germline assignment: CDR1 SGDLS and CDR2 YYNGEE. CDR3 protein: CASSIKAGPDTQYF. The CDR3 DNA sequence: TGTGCCAGCAGCATAAAAGCGGGGCCTGATACGCAGTATTTT.

The chain carries TRBV25-1 and TRBJ1-4, with D uncertain. The CDR3 contains 17 residues. The germline CDR1 and CDR2 sequences are MGHDK and SYGVNS. V was shortened by 0 bases and J by 0 bases, with 11 bases between the two germline ends. CDR3: CASSEYVGVPTNEKLFF. CDR3 bases: TGTGCCAGCAGTGAATACGTCGGGGTACCAACTAATGAAAAACTGTTTTTT.

The gene calls are TRBV7-9 and TRBJ2-7; no clear D. Trimming removed 10 bases at V and 0 bases at J, with 13 bases between. The germline V gene has CDR1 SEHNR and CDR2 FQNEAQ (reference sequence). The CDR3 has 13 residues. CDR3 protein: CATGDLSSYEQYF. Here the CDR3 DNA reads TGTGCCACTGGGGATTTGAGCTCCTACGAGCAGTACTTC.

V and J are TRBV5-1 and TRBJ2-1; D not certain. V was clipped by 2 bases and J by 4 bases, with 4 bases between them. This CDR3 region has 12 residues. Germline V gives CDR1 SGHRS, CDR2 YFSETQ. The CDR3: CASSLKYNEQFF. The DNA of the CDR3 is TGCGCCAGCAGCTTAAAGTACAATGAGCAGTTCTTC.

V gene TRBV10-3 combines with J gene TRBJ2-1, with 12 bases fitting TRBD2. Germline V gene data show CDR1 as ENHRY and CDR2 as SYGVKD. The CDR3 is made up of 19 amino acids. Trimming took 11 bases from V and 8 from J; bases not matched to a gene: 25. DNA for the CDR3: TGTGCCTCTGACCTCCCGGGACTAGCGGGCCCCTTGGGTGGTGATGAGCAGTTCTTC. Its protein is CASDLPGLAGPLGGDEQFF.

V gene TRBV4-2 combines with J gene TRBJ2-5, with 15 bases fitting TRBD2. V was clipped by 0 bases and J by 2 bases; unmatched bases: 7. The CDR3 totals 19 residues. The germline CDR1 and CDR2 sequences are LGHNA and YNFKEQ. The CDR3 protein is CASSQDGLAGGPRQETQYF. CDR3 nucleotides: TGTGCCAGCAGCCAAGACGGACTAGCGGGGGGGCCGCGTCAAGAGACCCAGTACTTC.

This clone was seen once. DNA of the CDR3: TGTGCCAGCAGCTCCCCTGGTGGAGCGCCTCAAGAGACCCAGTACTTC. Translating it yields CASSSPGGAPQETQYF. The rearrangement links TRBV7-9 to TRBJ2-5; no clear D. The V gene's germline CDR1 is SEHNR and CDR2 FQNEAQ (reference sequence). There are 16 residues in the CDR3. Trimming removed 4 bases at V and 2 bases at J, with 17 bases between.

The chain has TRBV29-1 and TRBJ2-7; 7 bases map to TRBD2. Germline V gives CDR1 SQVTM, CDR2 ANQGSEA. The CDR3 runs 13 residues. V trimming: 7 bases; J trimming: 2 bases; junction bases outside the gene matches: 8. CDR3 region: CSALLALTYEQYF. CDR3 bases: TGCAGCGCCTTACTAGCGCTCACCTACGAGCAGTACTTC.

The gene calls are TRBV23-1 and TRBJ2-7; 11 bases match TRBD2. TRBV23-1 is labeled an ORF, and its function is uncertain. The CDR3 has 17 residues. After removal of 2 bases from V and 5 bases from J, the junction contained 11 bases not matched to a gene. CDR3 sequence: CASSQTPTSGTPNEQYF. For the CDR3, the DNA is TGCGCCAGCAGTCAAACCCCGACTAGCGGGACTCCTAACGAGCAGTACTTC.

J is TRBJ2-5 and V is TRBV19, with TRBD2 identical over 8 bases. V lost 5 bases and J lost 1; bases outside the gene matches: 3. CDR1 LNHDA and CDR2 SQIVND come from the germline V gene (reference sequence). The CDR3 spans 14 residues. CDR3 sequence: CASSPTSGQETQYF. The CDR3, as DNA: TGTGCCAGTAGTCCCACTAGCGGCCAAGAGACCCAGTACTTC.